The clone carrying this T cell receptor (beta chain) has ten or more counts. No antigen is known for it. The ends were cut back, 5 bases at V and 4 bases at J, with 17 bases in the middle. This CDR3 spans 15 amino acids. The germline V gene has CDR1 SGHTA and CDR2 FQGNSA. Heparinised blood was drawn once per donor, averaging roughly 0.11 L. The investigators reverse transcribed all of the isolated RNA, so they sequenced expressed TCRB transcripts. Profiled with immunoSEQ multiplex PCR; TCRdb holds only in-frame clones, not every one. The data show about 300,000 clones, 8% seen once. The sample originates from a study of beta chain features in type 1 diabetes. Whole-study results and caveats: Among type 1 diabetes patients, VDJ junctions had fewer insertions and more deletions. Naive, central memory and Treg TCRB repertoires appeared more alike in patients than in healthy donors. Any HLA effect on TCRB rearrangement was left unresolved by small sub-analyses.

The sequence was obtained from a woman in her late teens or twenties in good health. Sequencing input: central memory CD4+ T cells from blood. The genes are TRBV7-2 and TRBJ1-2; D perhaps matches TRBD1 (5 bases). DNA for the CDR3: TGTGCCAGCAGCCGGGATAGTGGGGGAGCCTATGGCTACACCTTC. Its protein is CASSRDSGGAYGYTF.